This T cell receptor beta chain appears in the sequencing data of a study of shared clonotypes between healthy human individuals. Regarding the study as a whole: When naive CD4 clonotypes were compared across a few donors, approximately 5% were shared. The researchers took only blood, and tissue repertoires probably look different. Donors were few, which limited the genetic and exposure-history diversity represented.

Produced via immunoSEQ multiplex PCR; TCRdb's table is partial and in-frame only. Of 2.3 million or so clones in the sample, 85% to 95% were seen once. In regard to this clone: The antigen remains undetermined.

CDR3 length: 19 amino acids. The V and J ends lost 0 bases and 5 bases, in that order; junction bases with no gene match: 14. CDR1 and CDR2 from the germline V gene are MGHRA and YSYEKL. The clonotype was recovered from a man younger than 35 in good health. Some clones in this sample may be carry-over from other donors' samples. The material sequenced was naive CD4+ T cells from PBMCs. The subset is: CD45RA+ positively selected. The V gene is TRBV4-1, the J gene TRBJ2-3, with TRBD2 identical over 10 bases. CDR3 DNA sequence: TGCGCCAGCAGCCAAGATAGGTACGGGCTAGCGGGGGAGCGAGATACGCAGTATTTT. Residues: CASSQDRYGLAGERDTQYF.